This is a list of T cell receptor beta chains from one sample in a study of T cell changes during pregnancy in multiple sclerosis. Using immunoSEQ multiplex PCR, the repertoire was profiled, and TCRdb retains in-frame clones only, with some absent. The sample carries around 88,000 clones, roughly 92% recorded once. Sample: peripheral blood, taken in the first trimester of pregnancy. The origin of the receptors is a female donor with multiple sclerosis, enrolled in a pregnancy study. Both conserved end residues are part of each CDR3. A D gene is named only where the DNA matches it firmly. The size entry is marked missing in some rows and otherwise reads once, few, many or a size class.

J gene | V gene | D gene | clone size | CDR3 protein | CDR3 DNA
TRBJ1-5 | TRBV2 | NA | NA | CASAADNQPQHF | TGTGCCAGCGCGGCAGACAATCAGCCCCAGCATTTT
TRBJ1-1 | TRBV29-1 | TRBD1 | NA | CSVPGTGGMNTEAFF | TGCAGCGTACCTGGGACAGGGGGAATGAACACTGAAGCTTTCTTT
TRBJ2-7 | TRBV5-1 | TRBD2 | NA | CASSLAQLAGVAYEQYF | TGCGCCAGCAGCTTGGCCCAACTAGCGGGAGTAGCCTACGAGCAGTACTTC
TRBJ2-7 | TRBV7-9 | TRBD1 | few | CASSLVGTGDYEQYF | TGTGCCAGCAGCTTAGTAGGGACAGGGGACTACGAGCAGTACTTC
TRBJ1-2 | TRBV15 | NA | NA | CATSRDTGNYGYTF | TGTGCCACCAGCAGGGATACAGGAAACTATGGCTACACCTTC
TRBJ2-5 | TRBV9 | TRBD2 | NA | CASSLQGLAGETQYF | TGTGCCAGCAGCTTACAGGGACTAGCGGGAGAGACCCAGTACTTC
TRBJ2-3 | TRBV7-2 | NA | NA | CASSFGHTDTQYF | TGTGCCAGCAGCTTTGGGCACACAGATACGCAGTATTTT
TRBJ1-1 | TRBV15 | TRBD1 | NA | CATSRGGQLVSEAFF | TGTGCCACCAGCAGGGGGGGACAGCTCGTTTCTGAAGCTTTCTTT
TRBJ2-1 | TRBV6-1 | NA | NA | CASSAWGQRDDGEQFF | TGTGCCAGCAGTGCTTGGGGGCAAAGGGACGATGGTGAGCAGTTCTTC
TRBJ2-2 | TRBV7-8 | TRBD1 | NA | CASSFGQGDPDTGELFF | TGTGCCAGCAGCTTTGGACAGGGGGACCCCGACACCGGGGAGCTGTTTTTT
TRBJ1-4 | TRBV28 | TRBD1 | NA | CASSTHKQGATNEKLFF | TGTGCCAGCAGCACCCACAAACAGGGGGCAACTAATGAAAAACTGTTTTTT
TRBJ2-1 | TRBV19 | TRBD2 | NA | CASSPLGTRLTYNEQFF | TGTGCCAGTAGTCCCCTCGGGACTAGACTGACTTACAATGAGCAGTTCTTC
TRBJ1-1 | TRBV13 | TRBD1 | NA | CASSPSPGQGNWVTEAFF | TGTGCCAGCAGCCCCTCCCCGGGACAGGGCAACTGGGTCACTGAAGCTTTCTTT
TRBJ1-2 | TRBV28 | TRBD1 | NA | CASSFGGQKNGYTF | TGTGCCAGCAGTTTTGGGGGACAGAAGAATGGCTACACCTTC
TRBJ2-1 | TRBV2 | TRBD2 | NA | CASRETSGSSYNEQFF | TGTGCCAGCAGGGAGACTAGCGGGAGCTCCTACAATGAGCAGTTCTTC
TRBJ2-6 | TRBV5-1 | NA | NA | CASSLSGTRSGANVLTF | TGCGCCAGCAGCTTGTCTGGCACCCGCTCTGGGGCCAACGTCCTGACTTTC
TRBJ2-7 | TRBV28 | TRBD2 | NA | CASSLIAGSNEQYF | TGTGCCAGCAGCCTTATAGCGGGAAGCAACGAGCAGTACTTC
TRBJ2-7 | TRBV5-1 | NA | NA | CASSLRDKGFYEQYF | TGCGCCAGCAGCCTCCGGGACAAAGGTTTCTACGAGCAGTACTTC
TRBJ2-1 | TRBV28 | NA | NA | CASSLLGLVEQFF | TGTGCCAGCAGCCTTTTAGGCCTAGTTGAGCAGTTCTTC
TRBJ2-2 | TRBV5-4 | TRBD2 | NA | CASSLAGVNGELFF | TGTGCCAGCAGCCTAGCGGGAGTGAACGGGGAGCTGTTTTTT
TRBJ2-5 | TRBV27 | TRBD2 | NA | CASSWSVTSGSVETQYF | TGTGCCAGCAGTTGGAGTGTGACTAGCGGGAGTGTTGAGACCCAGTACTTC
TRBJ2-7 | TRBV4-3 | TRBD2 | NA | CASSQEPGTSGSPYEQYF | TGCGCCAGCAGCCAAGAACCAGGGACTAGCGGGAGCCCCTACGAGCAGTACTTC
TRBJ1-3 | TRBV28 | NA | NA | CASSLPPHRVGGNTIYF | TGTGCCAGCAGTTTACCCCCCCACAGGGTAGGGGGAAACACCATATATTTT
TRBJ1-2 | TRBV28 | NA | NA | CASIGGAVGYTF | TGTGCCAGCATAGGGGGGGCGGTTGGCTACACCTTC
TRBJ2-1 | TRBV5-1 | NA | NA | CASSLDGVSYNEQFF | TGCGCCAGCAGCTTGGACGGAGTCTCCTACAATGAGCAGTTCTTC
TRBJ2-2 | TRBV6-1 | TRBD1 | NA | CASSETGVGINTGELFF | TGTGCCAGCAGTGAAACAGGGGTCGGCATTAACACCGGGGAGCTGTTTTTT
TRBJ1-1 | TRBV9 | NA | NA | CASSVEGMNTEAFF | TGTGCCAGCAGCGTAGAGGGGATGAACACTGAAGCTTTCTTT
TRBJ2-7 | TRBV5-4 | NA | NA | CASSSGRLYEQYF | TGTGCCAGCAGCTCCGGGAGACTCTACGAGCAGTACTTC
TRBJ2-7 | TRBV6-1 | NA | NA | CASSGATPSYEQYF | TGTGCCAGCAGTGGGGCAACCCCTTCCTACGAGCAGTACTTC
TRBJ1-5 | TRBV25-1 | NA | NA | CASSVSGDGQPQHF | TGTGCCAGCAGTGTGTCGGGGGATGGGCAGCCCCAGCATTTT
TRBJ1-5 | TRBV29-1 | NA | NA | CSVRQDGNQPQHF | TGCAGCGTGCGACAGGATGGCAATCAGCCCCAGCATTTT
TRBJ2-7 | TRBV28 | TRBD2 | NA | CASHGWGAGGEEQYF | TGTGCCAGCCATGGGTGGGGAGCGGGAGGTGAAGAGCAGTACTTC
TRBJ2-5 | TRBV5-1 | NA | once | CASSLRGMGQETQYF | TGCGCCAGCAGCTTGCGGGGGATGGGGCAAGAGACCCAGTACTTC
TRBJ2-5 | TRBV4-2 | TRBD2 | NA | CASSQLTSGGRETQYF | TGTGCCAGCAGCCAATTGACTAGCGGGGGGAGGGAGACCCAGTACTTC
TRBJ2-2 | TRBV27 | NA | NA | CASRHLTSLSGGELFF | TGTGCCAGCAGGCACTTAACTTCCTTAAGCGGCGGGGAGCTGTTTTTT
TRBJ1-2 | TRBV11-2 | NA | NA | CASSLDGIYGYTF | TGTGCCAGCAGCTTGGACGGGATCTATGGCTACACCTTC
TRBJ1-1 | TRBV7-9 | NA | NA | CASSLASYSAEAFF | TGTGCCAGCAGCTTAGCGTCCTACTCGGCTGAAGCTTTCTTT
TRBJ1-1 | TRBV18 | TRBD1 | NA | CASSTTGTGATEAFF | TGTGCCAGCTCAACAACCGGGACAGGAGCTACTGAAGCTTTCTTT
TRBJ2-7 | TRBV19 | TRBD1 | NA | CASSRALGQGHYEQYF | TGTGCCAGTAGTAGAGCTTTGGGACAGGGTCACTACGAGCAGTACTTC
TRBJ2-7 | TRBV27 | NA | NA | CASSYRASYEQYF | TGTGCCAGCAGTTACAGGGCCTCCTACGAGCAGTACTTC
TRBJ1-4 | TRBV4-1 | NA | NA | CASSQKPWTNEKLFF | TGCGCCAGCAGCCAGAAGCCCTGGACTAATGAAAAACTGTTTTTT
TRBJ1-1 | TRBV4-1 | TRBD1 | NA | CASSQEPGGASTEAFF | TGCGCCAGCAGCCAAGAGCCAGGGGGCGCGAGCACTGAAGCTTTCTTT
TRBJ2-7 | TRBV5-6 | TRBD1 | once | CASSLGRGQGVSYEQYF | TGTGCCAGCAGCTTGGGGCGCGGACAGGGTGTCTCCTACGAGCAGTACTTC
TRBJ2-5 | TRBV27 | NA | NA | CASRGPANLQETQYF | TGTGCCAGCAGGGGGCCGGCGAACCTTCAAGAGACCCAGTACTTC
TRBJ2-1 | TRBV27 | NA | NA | CASSLGRMMNEQFF | TGTGCCAGCAGTTTAGGCAGGATGATGAATGAGCAGTTCTTC
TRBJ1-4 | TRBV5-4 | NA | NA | CASSLTLRGGDEKLFF | TGTGCCAGCAGCTTGACCTTACGGGGGGGAGATGAAAAACTGTTTTTT
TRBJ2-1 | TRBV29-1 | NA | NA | CSVGRQAAPKQFF | TGCAGCGTTGGAAGACAGGCGGCCCCTAAGCAGTTCTTC
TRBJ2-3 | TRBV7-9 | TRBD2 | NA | CASRQASGRPDTQYF | TGTGCCAGCAGGCAAGCTAGCGGGAGACCAGATACGCAGTATTTT
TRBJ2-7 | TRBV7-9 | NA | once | CASSPRGTLDEQYF | TGTGCCAGCAGCCCACGCGGGACGCTGGACGAGCAGTACTTC
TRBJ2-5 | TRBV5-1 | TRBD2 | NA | CASSSGLAGGFQETQYF | TGCGCCAGCAGCTCAGGACTAGCGGGAGGCTTCCAAGAGACCCAGTACTTC
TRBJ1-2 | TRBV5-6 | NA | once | CASSFWGDYGYTF | TGTGCCAGCAGCTTTTGGGGAGACTATGGCTACACCTTC
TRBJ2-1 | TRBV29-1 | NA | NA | CSVEMGWTFNEQFF | TGCAGCGTTGAAATGGGGTGGACATTTAATGAGCAGTTCTTC
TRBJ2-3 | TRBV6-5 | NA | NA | CASSLWRATDTQYF | TGTGCCAGCAGTCTCTGGCGGGCCACAGATACGCAGTATTTT
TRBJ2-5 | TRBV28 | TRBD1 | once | CASSSADRAETQYF | TGTGCCAGCAGTTCGGCGGACAGGGCTGAGACCCAGTACTTC
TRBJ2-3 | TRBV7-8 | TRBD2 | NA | CASSLSGSGRPDTQYF | TGTGCCAGCAGCTTAAGTGGTAGCGGGAGGCCAGATACGCAGTATTTT
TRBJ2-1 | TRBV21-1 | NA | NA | CASSKVAGRNEQFF | TGTGCCAGCAGCAAAGTAGCAGGGCGGAATGAGCAGTTCTTC
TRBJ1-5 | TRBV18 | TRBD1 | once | CASSATPLTGGKDQPQHF | TGTGCCAGCTCAGCCACACCTTTAACAGGGGGGAAGGATCAGCCCCAGCATTTT
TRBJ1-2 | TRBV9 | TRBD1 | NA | CASSGRTGDGGYTF | TGTGCCAGCAGCGGACGGACAGGGGACGGCGGCTACACCTTC